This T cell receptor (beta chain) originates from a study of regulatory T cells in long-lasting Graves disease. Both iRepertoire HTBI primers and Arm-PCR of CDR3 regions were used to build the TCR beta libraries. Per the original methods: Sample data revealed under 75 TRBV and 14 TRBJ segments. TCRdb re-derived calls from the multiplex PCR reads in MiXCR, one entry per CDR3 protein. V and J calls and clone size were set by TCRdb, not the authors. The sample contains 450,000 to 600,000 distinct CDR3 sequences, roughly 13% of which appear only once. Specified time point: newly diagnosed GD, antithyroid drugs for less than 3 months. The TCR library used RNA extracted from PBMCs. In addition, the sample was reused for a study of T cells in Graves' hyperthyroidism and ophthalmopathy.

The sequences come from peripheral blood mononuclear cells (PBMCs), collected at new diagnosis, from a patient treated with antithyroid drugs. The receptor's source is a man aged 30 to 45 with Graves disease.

In nucleotides, the CDR3 is TGTGCCAGCAGTTACGGCCTTGTGTCAAGAGGGACCCAGTACTTC. It is translated as CASSYGLVSRGTQYF. The genes are TRBV6-2 or TRBV6-3 and TRBJ2-5; no reliable D call. Trimming removed 2 bases from V and 7 bases from J, with 17 bases in between. The CDR3 extends over 15 amino acids. Germline V gives CDR1 MNHEY, CDR2 SVGEGT.